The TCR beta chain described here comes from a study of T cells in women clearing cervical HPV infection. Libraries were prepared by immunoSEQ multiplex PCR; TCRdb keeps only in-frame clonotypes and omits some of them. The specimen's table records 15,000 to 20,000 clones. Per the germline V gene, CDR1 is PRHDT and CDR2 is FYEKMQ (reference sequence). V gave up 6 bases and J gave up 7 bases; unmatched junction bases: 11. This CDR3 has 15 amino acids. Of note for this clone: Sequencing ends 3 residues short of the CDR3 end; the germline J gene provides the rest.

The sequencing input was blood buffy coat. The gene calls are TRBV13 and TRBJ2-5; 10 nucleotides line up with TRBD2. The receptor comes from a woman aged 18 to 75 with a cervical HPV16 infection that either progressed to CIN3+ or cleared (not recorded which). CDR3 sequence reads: CASRFRLAGATTQYF. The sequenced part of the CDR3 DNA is TGTGCCAGCAGGTTCAGGCTAGCGGGGGCCACGACC.